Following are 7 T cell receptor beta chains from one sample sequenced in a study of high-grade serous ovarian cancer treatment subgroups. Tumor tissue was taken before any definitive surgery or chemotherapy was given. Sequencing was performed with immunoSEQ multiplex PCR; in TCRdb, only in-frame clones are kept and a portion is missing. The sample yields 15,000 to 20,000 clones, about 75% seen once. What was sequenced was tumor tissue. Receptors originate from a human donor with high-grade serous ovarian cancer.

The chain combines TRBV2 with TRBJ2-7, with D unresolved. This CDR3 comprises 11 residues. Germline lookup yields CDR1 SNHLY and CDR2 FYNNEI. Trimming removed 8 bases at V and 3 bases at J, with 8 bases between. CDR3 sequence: CASSLLYEQYF. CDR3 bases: TGTGCCAGCTCCCTCCTCTACGAGCAGTACTTC.

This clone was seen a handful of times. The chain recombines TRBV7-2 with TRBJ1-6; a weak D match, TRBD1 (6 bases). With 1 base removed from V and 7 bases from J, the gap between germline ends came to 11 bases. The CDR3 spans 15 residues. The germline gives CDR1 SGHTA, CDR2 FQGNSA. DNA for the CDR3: TGTGCCAGCAGCTTAGGTTGGGGGCGGAATTCACCCCTCCACTTT. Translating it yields CASSLGWGRNSPLHF. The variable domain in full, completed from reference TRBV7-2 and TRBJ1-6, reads GAGVSQSPSNKVTEKGKDVELRCDPISGHTALYWYRQSLGQGLEFLIYFQGNSAPDKSGLPSDRFSAERTGGSVSTLTIQRTQQEDSAVYLCASSLGWGRNSPLHFGNGTRLTVT.

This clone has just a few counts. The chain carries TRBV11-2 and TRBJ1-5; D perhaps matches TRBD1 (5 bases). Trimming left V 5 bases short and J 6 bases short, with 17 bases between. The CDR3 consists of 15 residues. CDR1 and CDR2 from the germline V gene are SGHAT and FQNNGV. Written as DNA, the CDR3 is TGTGCCAGCAGCCCAACCCGGGGGTCCGGTCAGCCCCAGCATTTT. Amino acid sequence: CASSPTRGSGQPQHF.

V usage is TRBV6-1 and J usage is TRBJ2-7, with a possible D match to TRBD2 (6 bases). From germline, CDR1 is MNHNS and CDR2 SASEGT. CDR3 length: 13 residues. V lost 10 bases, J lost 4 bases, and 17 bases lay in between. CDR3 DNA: TGTGCCACTCCTTCGGACTACCTTTACGAGCAGTACTTC. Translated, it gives CATPSDYLYEQYF.

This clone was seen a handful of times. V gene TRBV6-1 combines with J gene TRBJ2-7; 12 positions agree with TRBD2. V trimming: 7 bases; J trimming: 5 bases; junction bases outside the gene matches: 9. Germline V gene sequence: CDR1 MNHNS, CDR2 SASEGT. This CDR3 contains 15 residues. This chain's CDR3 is CASNRETSGSHEQYF. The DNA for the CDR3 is TGTGCCAGCAACCGGGAGACTAGCGGGAGCCACGAGCAGTACTTC.

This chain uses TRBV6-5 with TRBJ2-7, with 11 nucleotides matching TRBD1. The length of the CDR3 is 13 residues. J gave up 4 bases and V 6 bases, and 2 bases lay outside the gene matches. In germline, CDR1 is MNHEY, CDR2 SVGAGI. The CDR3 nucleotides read TGTGCCAGCAGAAGGGACAGGGGGTACGAGCAGTACTTC. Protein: CASRRDRGYEQYF.

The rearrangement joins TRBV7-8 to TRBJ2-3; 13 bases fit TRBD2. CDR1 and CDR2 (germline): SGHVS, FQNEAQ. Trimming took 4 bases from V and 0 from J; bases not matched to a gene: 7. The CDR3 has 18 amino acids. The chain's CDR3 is CASSSLAGGGLSTDTQYF. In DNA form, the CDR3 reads TGTGCCAGCAGCTCACTAGCGGGAGGGGGACTTAGCACAGATACGCAGTATTTT. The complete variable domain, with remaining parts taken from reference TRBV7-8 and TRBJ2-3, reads GAGVSQSPRYKVAKRGQDVALRCDPISGHVSLFWYQQALGQGPEFLTYFQNEAQLDKSGLPSDRFFAERPEGSVSTLKIQRTQQEDSAVYLCASSSLAGGGLSTDTQYFGPGTRLTVL.